This note documents a single TCR beta chain sequence. No antigen is known for it. This specimen comes from a study of cytomegalovirus exposure and HLA in healthy donors. The PCR employed 60 Vbeta primers together with 13 Jbeta primers. TCRdb's copy holds only in-frame clones and misses some; the assay was immunoSEQ multiplex PCR. The data contain 95,000 to 150,000 clones, more than 60% of them seen just once; the ten biggest clones take up about 8.9%. The CDR3 is 16 amino acids. The germline gives CDR1 SGHDN, CDR2 FVKESK. Between the trimmed V and J ends, which lost 0 bases and 1 base, there was a span of 12 bases. Overall study findings and caveats: Common viral pathogens seemed, in a later analysis, to connect with several of the most significant clusters. It was 160 or so TCR beta chains that were listed as cytomegalovirus-associated. CMV serostatus alone was available as immune exposure information. The authors later found TCR association rates varying by HLA locus, with DRB1 most and HLA-C fewest.

The source of this sequence is a woman in her thirties or forties in good health and CMV-seropositive. V gene TRBV14 combines with J gene TRBJ2-5, with D perhaps matching TRBD1 (5 bases). The sample consisted of PBMCs. The DNA of the CDR3 is TGTGCCAGCAGCCAAGAACGGATTAGGGGCCAAGAGACCCAGTACTTC. Its translation: CASSQERIRGQETQYF.